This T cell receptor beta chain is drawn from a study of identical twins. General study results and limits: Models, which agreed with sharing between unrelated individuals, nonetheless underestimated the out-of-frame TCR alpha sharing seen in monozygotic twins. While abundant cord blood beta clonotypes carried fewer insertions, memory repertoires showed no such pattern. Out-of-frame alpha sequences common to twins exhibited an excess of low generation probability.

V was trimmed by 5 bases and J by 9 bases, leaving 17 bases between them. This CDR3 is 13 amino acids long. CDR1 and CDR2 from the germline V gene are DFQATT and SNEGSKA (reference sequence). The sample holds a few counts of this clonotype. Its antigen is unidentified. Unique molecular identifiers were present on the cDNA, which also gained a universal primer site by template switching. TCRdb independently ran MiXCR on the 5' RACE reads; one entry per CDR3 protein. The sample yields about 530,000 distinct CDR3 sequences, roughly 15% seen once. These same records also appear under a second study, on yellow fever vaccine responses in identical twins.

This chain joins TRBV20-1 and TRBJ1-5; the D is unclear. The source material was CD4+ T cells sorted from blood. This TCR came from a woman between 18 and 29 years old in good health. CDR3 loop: CSAEPLQLTPQHF. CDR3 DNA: TGCAGTGCTGAACCACTCCAGTTAACGCCCCAGCATTTT.